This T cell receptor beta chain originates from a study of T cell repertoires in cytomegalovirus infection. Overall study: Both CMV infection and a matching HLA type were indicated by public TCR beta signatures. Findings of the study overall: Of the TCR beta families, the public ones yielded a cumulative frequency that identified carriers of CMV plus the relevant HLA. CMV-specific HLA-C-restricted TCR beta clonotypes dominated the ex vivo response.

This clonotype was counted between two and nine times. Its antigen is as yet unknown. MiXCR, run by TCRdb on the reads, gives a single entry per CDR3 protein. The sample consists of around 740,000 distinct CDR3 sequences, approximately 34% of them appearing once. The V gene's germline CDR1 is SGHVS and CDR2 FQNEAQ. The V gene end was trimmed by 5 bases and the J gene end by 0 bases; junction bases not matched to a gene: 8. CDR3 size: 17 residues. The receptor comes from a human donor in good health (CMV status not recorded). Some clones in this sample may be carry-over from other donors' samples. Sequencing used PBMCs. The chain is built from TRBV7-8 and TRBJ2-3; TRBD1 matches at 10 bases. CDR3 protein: CASSQIGTGASTDTQYF. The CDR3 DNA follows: TGTGCCAGCAGCCAAATCGGGACAGGGGCTAGCACAGATACGCAGTATTTT.